The source of this T cell receptor (beta chain) is a study of blood T cell repertoires in COVID-19. Study summary: The samples span acute and convalescent COVID-19 from the United States, Italy and Spain. PBMCs, B-cell-depleted T cells, or T cells provided the cDNA or gDNA that made up the material.

In this sample, this clone turned up once. As processed by the authors: Scientists estimated how many nucleated cells there were by amplifying reference gene primers. Produced via immunoSEQ multiplex PCR; TCRdb's table is partial and in-frame only. V and J calls and clone size follow that table, whereas D and trimming were derived from the DNA. The sample has 100,000 to 150,000 clones; roughly 74% are singletons. Germline values: CDR1 MNHEY, CDR2 SMNVEV (reference sequence). This CDR3 is built from 14 residues. The V end was cut by 8 bases, the J end by 5 bases, with 17 bases between. V gene TRBV27 combines with J gene TRBJ2-3, with a possible D match to TRBD2 (6 bases). The receptor was derived from a man in his sixties with acute or convalescent COVID-19. Sequencing used peripheral blood. CDR3 in DNA: TGTGCCAGCCGAACCACAGCGGGTGTAGATACGCAGTATTTT. It is translated as CASRTTAGVDTQYF.